A single TCR beta chain is shown here with its context. In Seattle, patients joined the study during active infection and were tracked longitudinally. These data come from a study of blood T cell repertoires in COVID-19. Study information: T cells, B-cell-depleted T cells, or PBMCs provided the cDNA or gDNA that served as material.

Using immunoSEQ multiplex PCR, the repertoire was profiled, and TCRdb retains in-frame clones only, with some absent. The table records fewer than 400,000 clones, almost 90% of them present only once. Sequencing was performed on peripheral blood. This sequence originates from a woman aged 25 to 39 with COVID-19, enrolled during active disease.

The CDR3 nucleotides read TGTGCCAGCAGCCCCGGGACTAGCGGGAGGAGGGGAGATACGCAGTATTTT. Translated, it gives CASSPGTSGRRGDTQYF. The rearrangement links TRBV6-2 or TRBV6-3 to TRBJ2-3, with TRBD2 identical over 15 bases. CDR3 length equals 17 residues. The V gene end was trimmed by 6 bases and the J gene end by 5 bases; junction bases not matched to a gene: 9. Germline V gives CDR1 MNHEY, CDR2 SVGEGT.